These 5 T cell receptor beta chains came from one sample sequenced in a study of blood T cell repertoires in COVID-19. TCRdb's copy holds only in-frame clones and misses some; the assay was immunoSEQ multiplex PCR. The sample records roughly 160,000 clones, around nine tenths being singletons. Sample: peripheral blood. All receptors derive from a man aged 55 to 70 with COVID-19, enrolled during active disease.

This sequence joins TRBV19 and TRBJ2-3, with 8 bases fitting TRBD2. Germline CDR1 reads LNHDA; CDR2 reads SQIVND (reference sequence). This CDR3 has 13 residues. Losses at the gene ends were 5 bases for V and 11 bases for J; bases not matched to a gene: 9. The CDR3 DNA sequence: TGTGCCAGTAGTCCCCGGGAGGGCCTGGGGCAGTATTTT. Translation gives CASSPREGLGQYF.

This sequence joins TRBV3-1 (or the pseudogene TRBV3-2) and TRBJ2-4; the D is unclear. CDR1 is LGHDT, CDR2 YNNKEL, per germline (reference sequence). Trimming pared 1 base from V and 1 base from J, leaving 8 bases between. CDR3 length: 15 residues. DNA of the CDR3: TGTGCCAGCAGCCAAGGTTTCTCGGCCAAAAACATTCAGTACTTC. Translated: CASSQGFSAKNIQYF.

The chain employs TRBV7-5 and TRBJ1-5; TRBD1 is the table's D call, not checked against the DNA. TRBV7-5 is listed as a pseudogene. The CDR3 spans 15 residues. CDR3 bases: TGTGCCAGAAGCTTCCCGGACAGAGGCAATCAGCCCCAGCATTTT. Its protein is CARSFPDRGNQPQHF.

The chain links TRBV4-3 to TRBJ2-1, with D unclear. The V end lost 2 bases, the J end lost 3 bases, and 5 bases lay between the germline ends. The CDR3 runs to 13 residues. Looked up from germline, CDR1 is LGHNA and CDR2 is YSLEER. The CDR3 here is CASSQFIYNEQFF. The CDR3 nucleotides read TGCGCCAGCAGCCAATTCATCTACAATGAGCAGTTCTTC.

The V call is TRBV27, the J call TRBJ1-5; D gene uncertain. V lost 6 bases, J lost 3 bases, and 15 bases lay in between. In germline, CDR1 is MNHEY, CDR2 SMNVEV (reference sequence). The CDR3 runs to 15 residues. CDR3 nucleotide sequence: TGTGCCAGCAGCTCCTGGGGAGCATACAATCAGCCCCAGCATTTT. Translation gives CASSSWGAYNQPQHF.